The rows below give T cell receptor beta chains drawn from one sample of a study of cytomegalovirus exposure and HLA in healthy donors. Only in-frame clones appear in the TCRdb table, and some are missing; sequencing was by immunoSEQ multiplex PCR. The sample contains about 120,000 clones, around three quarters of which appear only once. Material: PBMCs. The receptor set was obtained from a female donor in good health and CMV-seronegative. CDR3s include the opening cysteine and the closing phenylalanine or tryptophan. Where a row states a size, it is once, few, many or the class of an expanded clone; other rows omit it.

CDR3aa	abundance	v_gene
CASSLAGGNQPQHF	NA	TRBV7-3
CASSSAPFRTSGSRPYEQYF	NA	TRBV28
CASSEYFVAGGPDTQYF	NA	TRBV25-1
CATSREAGDRGNEQFF	NA	TRBV15
CASSAWAAGQPQHF	NA	TRBV28
CASSPSRDEQFF	NA	TRBV18
CASSPLEGHQTKGYTF	once	TRBV18
CASRPDGSRAYEQYF	NA	TRBV28
CASSDELAGGLDTQYF	NA	TRBV10-2
CASGNRRHGYEQYF	NA	TRBV28
CASSSAGTGVGNTIYF	few	TRBV18
CASSLPGLAGGVNEQYF	few	TRBV7-9
CASSLARQETQYF	few	TRBV7-3
CAISEWSRDQPQHF	NA	TRBV10-3
CASRLPGVNNEQFF	NA	TRBV28
CASSADRVWGYTF	few	TRBV6-1